This record looks at one T cell receptor beta chain sequence and its context. This sample was taken from a study of blood T cell repertoires in COVID-19. Study context: Samples taken during acute and convalescent COVID-19 were collected in the United States, Italy and Spain. T cells, B-cell-depleted T cells, or PBMCs provided the cDNA or gDNA that served as material.

CDR1 is MDHEN, CDR2 SYDVKM, per germline. The CDR3 runs to 15 residues. Trimming stripped 6 bases from V and 3 bases from J, with 15 bases between. Original processing notes: How many nucleated cells were present was estimated from reference gene primer amplification. This table comes from immunoSEQ multiplex PCR, and its TCRdb copy is limited to in-frame clones, with some not included. That table supplies the V and J calls and clone size; D and trimming were determined from the DNA. The table shows about 140,000 clones, with about 91% occurring only once. The chain uses TRBV28 and TRBJ2-1; D not certain. This TCR was sampled from a woman aged 55-75 years with acute or convalescent COVID-19. The material sequenced was peripheral blood. The CDR3 loop reads CASSYRGPLYNEQFF. The CDR3 coding sequence is TGTGCCAGCAGCTACCGAGGCCCCCTCTACAATGAGCAGTTCTTC.